This T cell receptor (beta chain) was identified in a study of T cell changes during pregnancy in multiple sclerosis. On this clone: The sample has other DNA sequences that encode this CDR3 too.

CDR1 is SGHTA and CDR2 is FQGTGA in the germline V gene. V was clipped by 0 bases and J by 6 bases, with 9 bases between them. This CDR3 is 13 amino acids long. The assay was immunoSEQ multiplex PCR, and TCRdb's table has in-frame clones only and misses some. The sample holds more than 50,000 clones, about 90% seen once. The gene calls are TRBV7-3 and TRBJ2-7; D is possibly TRBD2 (5 bases). The sequences come from CD4+ T cells from peripheral blood mononuclear cells, collected after pregnancy. The receptor was isolated from a female donor in good health, enrolled as a control in a pregnancy study. The CDR3 bases are TGTGCCAGCAGCTTAACATTGGACTCCGAGCAGTACTTC. As protein: CASSLTLDSEQYF.